This T cell receptor (beta chain) was recorded in a study of blood T cell repertoires in COVID-19. The V gene's germline CDR1 is SGHAT and CDR2 FQNNGV. Trimming cost V 5 bases and J 4 bases, with 12 bases left between them. The CDR3 contains 14 residues. Method: immunoSEQ multiplex PCR; TCRdb's copy keeps in-frame clones and lacks some. The table includes about 220,000 clones, about 81% detected once. The V call is TRBV11-2, the J call TRBJ2-1; the D is unclear. Sequencing input: peripheral blood. The source of this sequence is a woman aged 70-85 years with COVID-19, enrolled during active disease. The CDR3: CASSTQLDYNEQFF. The CDR3 DNA is TGTGCCAGCAGCACCCAACTTGATTACAATGAGCAGTTCTTC. Together with reference TRBV11-2 and TRBJ2-1, the CDR3 gives the full variable domain: EAGVAQSPRYKIIEKRQSVAFWCNPISGHATLYWYQQILGQGPKLLIQFQNNGVVDDSQLPKDRFSAERLKGVDSTLKIQPAKLEDSAVYLCASSTQLDYNEQFFGPGTRLTVL.